This entry features one TCR beta chain sequence. Via MiXCR, TCRdb re-called the PCR reads, giving one row per CDR3 protein. The sample contains fewer than 11,000 distinct CDR3 sequences, around three fifths of which appear only once. The CDR3 runs to 15 residues. From germline, CDR1 is SGHTA and CDR2 FQGTGA. The data were taken from a study of tumor-infiltrating lymphocytes in oesophageal squamous cell carcinoma. The receptor's source is a male donor with esophageal squamous cell carcinoma. The chain joins TRBV7-3 to TRBJ2-5; 9 nucleotides match TRBD2. The J call may be mistaken, given a closer DNA end match to TRBJ2-1. The sequenced material came from esophageal tumor tissue. CDR3 protein: CASSLTSGGINEQFF. The CDR3, as DNA: TGTGCCAGCAGCTTAACTAGCGGGGGTATCAATGAGCAGTTCTTC.